Presented here are 24 T cell receptor beta chains from one specimen sequenced in a study of blood T cell repertoires in COVID-19. Repertoires were generated with immunoSEQ multiplex PCR, while TCRdb's copy carries only in-frame clones and drops some. The sample contains about 110,000 clones, approximately 81% of which appear only once. Sequencing was done on a sample of peripheral blood. The receptors originated from a human donor in a cohort sampled during active COVID-19.

This chain links TRBV2 with TRBJ1-2; TRBD1 might be the D (6 bases). There are 16 residues in the CDR3. The V gene lost 7 bases and the J gene lost 2 bases, with 20 bases spanning the gap. Germline V gene sequence: CDR1 SNHLY, CDR2 FYNNEI. For the CDR3, the DNA is TGTGCCAGCATGCCCCGCCCCACAGGGACCAACTATGGCTACACCTTC. Translating it yields CASMPRPTGTNYGYTF.

The gene calls are TRBV24-1 and TRBJ2-3, with a possible D match to TRBD2 (5 bases). The germline CDR1 and CDR2 sequences are KGHDR and SFDVKD. The V end was cut by 10 bases, the J end by 0 bases, with 16 bases between. The CDR3 spans 15 residues. Written as DNA, the CDR3 is TGTGCCACGAGCGGACGGCAGATTAGCACAGATACGCAGTATTTT. Protein product: CATSGRQISTDTQYF.

This chain connects TRBV4-2 to TRBJ2-3, with 7 bases matching TRBD2. The J segment lost 3 bases and the V segment lost 3 bases, leaving 9 bases of the junction unmatched. The CDR3 extends over 16 amino acids. Germline V gives CDR1 LGHNA, CDR2 YNFKEQ. In DNA, the CDR3 is TGTGCCAGCAGCCAGGCTGGGGCTAGCGGAACAGATACGCAGTATTTT. This translates into CASSQAGASGTDTQYF.

This clone was found once. The chain employs TRBV2 and TRBJ2-7, with 9 bases lining up with TRBD1. Trimming cost V 4 bases and J 6 bases; bases outside gene matches: 7. In germline, CDR1 is SNHLY, CDR2 FYNNEI. The CDR3 runs 14 residues. The CDR3 DNA is TGTGCCAGCAGTGTCCCCGGGACAGGGACCGAGCAGTACTTC. Protein product: CASSVPGTGTEQYF. Looking up the rest from reference TRBV2 and TRBJ2-7 gives the full variable domain: EPEVTQTPSHQVTQMGQEVILRCVPISNHLYFYWYRQILGQKVEFLVSFYNNEISEKSEIFDDQFSVERPDGSNFTLKIRSTKLEDSAMYFCASSVPGTGTEQYFGPGTRLTVT.

CDR3 in amino acids: CASSRASYNEQFF. The DNA of the CDR3 is TGTGCCAGCAGCCGGGCCTCCTACAATGAGCAGTTCTTC. This rearrangement joins TRBV3-1 (or the pseudogene TRBV3-2) to TRBJ2-1; D call uncertain. Trimming left V 4 bases short and J 0 bases short, with 4 bases between. Per germline, CDR1 LGHDT and CDR2 YNNKEL (reference sequence). CDR3 size: 13 residues.

There are a few counts of this clone. Other DNA sequences within the sample encode an identical CDR3. The V and J genes are TRBV9 and TRBJ1-1; D is uncertain. V gave up 6 bases and J gave up 1 base, with 10 bases separating them. This CDR3 is built from 13 residues. Germline CDR1 is SGDLS and CDR2 is YYNGEE. The DNA of the CDR3 is TGTGCCAGCACAGGATACGAGAACACTGAAGCTTTCTTT. It is translated as CASTGYENTEAFF.

In this sample, this clone turned up a few times. In DNA, the CDR3 is TGTGCCAGCTCACCACCAGGGACTAATGCGCCCCAGCATTTT. It encodes CASSPPGTNAPQHF. The gene calls are TRBV18 and TRBJ1-5; D might be TRBD1 (5 bases). In germline, CDR1 is KGHSH, CDR2 LQKENI. V gave up 0 bases and J gave up 9 bases, with 12 bases separating them. The CDR3 totals 14 residues.

The chain combines TRBV4-1 with TRBJ1-2; 9 nucleotides align to TRBD1. The CDR3 consists of 17 residues. Trimming removed 4 bases from V and 3 bases from J; junction bases left unmatched: 12. From germline, CDR1 is MGHRA and CDR2 YSYEKL. The CDR3 is CASSLTITGQGDYGYTF. The CDR3 region has the DNA TGCGCCAGCAGCCTTACAATTACGGGACAGGGTGACTATGGCTACACCTTC.

The chain is built from TRBV2 and TRBJ2-7; tentatively, D is TRBD2 (5 bases). The V end lost 7 bases, the J end lost 0 bases, and 10 bases lay between the germline ends. Germline V gives CDR1 SNHLY, CDR2 FYNNEI. The CDR3 runs to 13 residues. The CDR3 bases are TGTGCCAGCAAGCGGCGGAGCTCCTACGAGCAGTACTTC. Protein sequence: CASKRRSSYEQYF.

This rearrangement joins TRBV28 to TRBJ1-5; TRBD1 is a possible D gene (5 bases). V was clipped by 4 bases and J by 3 bases, with 16 bases between them. Germline-derived CDR1 and CDR2 are MDHEN and SYDVKM. CDR3 length equals 16 residues. As DNA, the CDR3 is TGTGCCAGCAGTTCCCCTCGCGGGGGTATCAATCAGCCCCAGCATTTT. It is translated as CASSSPRGGINQPQHF. Combining the CDR3 with reference TRBV28 and TRBJ1-5 gives the whole variable domain DVKVTQSSRYLVKRTGEKVFLECVQDMDHENMFWYRQDPGLGLRLIYFSYDVKMKEKGDIPEGYSVSREKKERFSLILESASTNQTSMYLCASSSPRGGINQPQHFGDGTRLSIL.

The chain is built from TRBV3-1 (or the pseudogene TRBV3-2) and TRBJ1-2, with a tentative D call TRBD1 (5 bases). V was pared by 3 bases and J by 5 bases, with 13 bases between. This CDR3 spans 14 amino acids. The germline V gene encodes CDR1 LGHDT and CDR2 YNNKEL (reference sequence). The chain's CDR3 is CASSHLAGPYGYTF. The CDR3, as DNA: TGTGCCAGCAGCCATTTGGCAGGGCCTTATGGCTACACCTTC.

The chain joins TRBV15 to TRBJ1-4, with 8 bases that match TRBD1. This CDR3 comprises 15 residues. With 4 bases clipped from V and 5 bases from J, the junction kept 6 bases outside the gene matches. Germline V gene lookup returns CDR1 LNHNV and CDR2 YYDKDF (reference sequence). CDR3 DNA sequence: TGTGCCACCAGCATCCGACAGGGGACGAATGAAAAACTGTTTTTT. Its translation is CATSIRQGTNEKLFF.

The chain joins TRBV30 to TRBJ1-5; a possible D gene is TRBD1 (5 bases). V was clipped by 1 base and J by 4 bases, with 8 bases between them. The CDR3 runs 13 residues. The germline CDR1 and CDR2 sequences are GTSNPN and SVGIG (reference sequence). The chain's CDR3 is CAWSDSGNQPQHF. In DNA, the CDR3 is TGTGCCTGGAGTGATTCAGGGAATCAGCCCCAGCATTTT.

The CDR3 sequence is CASSFQGADTQYF. The CDR3 DNA is TGTGCCAGCAGTTTCCAGGGGGCAGATACGCAGTATTTT. The V call is TRBV12-3 or TRBV12-4, the J call TRBJ2-3; 7 nucleotides align to TRBD1. The V and J ends lost 3 bases and 4 bases, in that order; junction bases with no gene match: 1. This CDR3 is built from 13 residues.

The chain uses TRBV2 and TRBJ2-5; 11 bases are shared with TRBD1. J gave up 7 bases and V 4 bases, and 2 bases lay outside the gene matches. Germline loops: CDR1 SNHLY, CDR2 FYNNEI. The CDR3 loop spans 13 amino acids. The CDR3 region has the DNA TGTGCCAGCAGTGGGGGGACAGGGGGGACCCAGTACTTC. Amino acid sequence: CASSGGTGGTQYF.

The chain combines TRBV7-9 with TRBJ1-1, with D maybe TRBD1 (6 bases). V lost 0 bases and J lost 3, with 11 bases in between. Germline CDR1 is SEHNR and CDR2 is FQNEAQ (reference sequence). The CDR3 is 15 amino acids. The CDR3 reads CASSLAGGHDTEAFF. The CDR3 DNA sequence: TGTGCCAGCAGCTTAGCCGGGGGGCACGACACTGAAGCTTTCTTT.

This chain uses TRBV7-3 with TRBJ2-3; TRBD2 might be the D (6 bases). V shed 8 bases and J shed 0 bases, with 9 bases lying between them. The CDR3 totals 13 residues. Germline values: CDR1 SGHTA, CDR2 FQGTGA. For the CDR3, the DNA is TGTGCCAGCTCCCGGGGGAGCACAGATACGCAGTATTTT. It encodes CASSRGSTDTQYF.

V and J are TRBV9 and TRBJ2-5; 10 nucleotides match TRBD2. Trimming cost V 3 bases and J 4 bases; bases outside gene matches: 0. Germline CDR1 and CDR2: SGDLS and YYNGEE. This CDR3 is built from 13 residues. For the CDR3, the DNA is TGTGCCAGCAGCGCTAGCGGGGGAGAGACCCAGTACTTC. It yields the protein CASSASGGETQYF.

This chain connects TRBV5-1 to TRBJ1-1; tentatively, D is TRBD1 (6 bases). The germline V gene has CDR1 SGHRS and CDR2 YFSETQ. The V end was cut by 1 base, the J end by 3 bases, with 13 bases between. This CDR3 has 15 residues. The CDR3 DNA reads as TGCGCCAGCAGCTTGAGGGCTTCAGGGGACACTGAAGCTTTCTTT. Its protein product is CASSLRASGDTEAFF.

The gene calls are TRBV7-8 and TRBJ1-2; TRBD1 might be the D (5 bases). The germline CDR1 and CDR2 sequences are SGHVS and FQNEAQ. The CDR3 consists of 14 residues. The V end lost 8 bases, the J end lost 7 bases, and 20 bases lay between the germline ends. CDR3 region: CASVAVETDGGYTF. For the CDR3, the DNA is TGTGCCAGCGTCGCCGTAGAGACAGACGGTGGCTACACCTTC.

V usage is TRBV14 and J usage is TRBJ2-7; D may be TRBD2 (5 bases). Germline V lookup: CDR1 SGHDN, CDR2 FVKESK. V was trimmed by 0 bases and J by 0 bases, leaving 9 bases between them. The CDR3 runs to 15 residues. CDR3 coding DNA: TGTGCCAGCAGCCAAGAGAGCGGCACCTCCTACGAGCAGTACTTC. Its protein product is CASSQESGTSYEQYF.

The V and J genes are TRBV27 and TRBJ1-2; 8 bases match TRBD1. The V gene's germline CDR1 is MNHEY and CDR2 SMNVEV (reference sequence). V lost 2 bases, J lost 4 bases, and 3 bases stayed unmatched. CDR3 length: 14 residues. The CDR3 loop is CASSLATGAYGYTF. The CDR3 DNA is TGTGCCAGCAGTTTAGCGACAGGGGCCTATGGCTACACCTTC.

V and J are TRBV6-5 and TRBJ2-7; unclear D gene. This CDR3 is built from 12 residues. Trimming shortened V by 7 bases and J by 0 bases, and 7 bases separated the two germline ends. Germline V gene lookup returns CDR1 MNHEY and CDR2 SVGAGI. CDR3 sequence: CASTISSYEQYF. The DNA for the CDR3 is TGTGCCAGCACCATCAGCTCCTACGAGCAGTACTTC.

V and J are TRBV5-1 and TRBJ2-4, with D perhaps matching TRBD2 (6 bases). This CDR3 contains 15 residues. The germline gives CDR1 SGHRS, CDR2 YFSETQ. Between the trimmed V and J ends, which lost 0 bases and 8 bases, there was a span of 15 bases. The CDR3 is CASSLGELREDIQYF. In nucleotides, the CDR3 is TGCGCCAGCAGCTTGGGGGAACTGAGGGAGGACATTCAGTACTTC.